This TCR beta chain was captured in a study of blood T cell repertoires in COVID-19. The germline V gene encodes CDR1 LGHNA and CDR2 YNFKEQ. The trim removed 4 bases at V and 2 bases at J, leaving 10 bases unmatched. The CDR3 covers 17 residues. TCRdb keeps only in-frame clones here, not all; method: immunoSEQ multiplex PCR. The sample carries 100,000 or so clones, 70% to 90% recorded once. Specimen: peripheral blood. This rearrangement joins TRBV4-2 to TRBJ1-3; TRBD1 matches 8 bases. This TCR derives from a human donor in a cohort sampled during active COVID-19. The chain's CDR3 is CASSPKVTGGTGNTIYF. As DNA, the CDR3 is TGTGCCAGCAGCCCGAAAGTCACAGGGGGTACTGGAAACACCATATATTTT.